This T cell receptor beta chain emerged from a study of T cells in Graves' hyperthyroidism and ophthalmopathy. Study as a whole: Peripheral blood collection took place at initial diagnosis, before any treatment.

Amplification yielded TCR beta CDR3 regions, with RNA transcripts as the source. The study used the HTBI primer set for a first-round RT-PCR of the TCR CDR3. MiXCR, applied by TCRdb to the multiplex PCR reads, yields one record per CDR3 protein. This sample has roughly 500,000 distinct CDR3 sequences; more than 15% occur once, and the top ten carry about 29%. General study points: A model using 13 V-J features told ophthalmopathy apart from stable hyperthyroidism. Most thyroid clonotypes that were expanded above 0.001 also turned up in blood.

V gave up 1 base and J gave up 1 base; unmatched junction bases: 7. Germline values: CDR1 LNHNV, CDR2 YYDKDF (reference sequence). The CDR3 is made up of 17 amino acids. Details on this clonotype: Its specificity is unknown.

The chain uses TRBV15 and TRBJ1-3; 7 nucleotides line up with TRBD1. The sample comprised blood. The receptor's source is a woman aged 25 to 45 with Graves' ophthalmopathy. The CDR3 nucleotides read TGTGCCACCAGCAGAGCGGGACAGTCCTTATCTGGAAACACCATATATTTT. Its translation: CATSRAGQSLSGNTIYF. The entire variable domain, with the rest obtained from reference TRBV15 and TRBJ1-3, is as follows: DAMVIQNPRYQVTQFGKPVTLSCSQTLNHNVMYWYQQKSSQAPKLLFHYYDKDFNNEADTPDNFQSRRPNTSFCFLDIRSPGLGDTAMYLCATSRAGQSLSGNTIYFGEGSWLTVV.